These 11 T cell receptor beta chains originate from one sample sequenced in a study of T-cell reconstitution after alpha-beta-depleted transplantation in children. Preparation of the TCRbeta library used unique molecular identifiers. TCRdb re-called the PCR reads through MiXCR, storing one row per CDR3 protein. The sample yields 500,000 to 600,000 distinct CDR3 sequences, roughly a quarter seen once. The material sequenced was PBMCs, taken before TCRalphabeta/CD19-depleted stem cell transplant. These receptors came from a boy in the first two years of life with Wiskott-Aldrich syndrome, due to receive a stem cell transplant.

V is TRBV7-2 and J is TRBJ1-2; D not certain. This CDR3 spans 13 amino acids. The V and J ends lost 2 bases and 8 bases respectively, with 12 bases between them. The germline gives CDR1 SGHTA, CDR2 FQGNSA. CDR3 DNA sequence: TGTGCCAGCAGCTTAATTATGGGCCTCGGCTACACCTTC. It specifies CASSLIMGLGYTF.

The chain carries TRBV4-2 and TRBJ2-6; D is perhaps TRBD1 (5 bases). This CDR3 is 17 amino acids long. Germline lookup yields CDR1 LGHNA and CDR2 YNFKEQ. V lost 0 bases, J lost 2 bases, and 11 bases lay in between. In nucleotides, the CDR3 is TGTGCCAGCAGCCAAGACAATCAGGGAACTGGGGCCAACGTCCTGACTTTC. This sequence encodes CASSQDNQGTGANVLTF.

This clonotype was seen a few times. The chain is built from TRBV6-5 and TRBJ2-1, with D unresolved. This CDR3 region has 12 residues. The V and J ends lost 2 bases and 8 bases respectively, with 7 bases between them. The V gene's germline CDR1 is MNHEY and CDR2 SVGAGI. The CDR3 sequence: CASSYPHDEQFF. In DNA, the CDR3 is TGTGCCAGCAGTTACCCACACGATGAGCAGTTCTTC.

This clonotype was found a few times. V is TRBV7-2 and J is TRBJ2-1, with D unresolved. This CDR3 is 16 amino acids long. Trimming removed 1 base at V and 2 bases at J, with 12 bases between. Germline loops: CDR1 SGHTA, CDR2 FQGNSA. Here the CDR3 reads CASSLVWRTPYNEQFF. As DNA, the CDR3 is TGTGCCAGCAGCTTAGTCTGGCGGACCCCCTACAATGAGCAGTTCTTC.

This chain links TRBV28 with TRBJ2-1; 10 nucleotides align to TRBD2. V dropped 3 bases and J dropped 2; count of bases not matched to a gene: 10. The CDR3 is made up of 18 amino acids. In germline, CDR1 is MDHEN, CDR2 SYDVKM. CDR3 bases: TGTGCCAGCAGTTTTTGGGCTAGCGGGAGTAATGCCTACAATGAGCAGTTCTTC. Protein sequence: CASSFWASGSNAYNEQFF.

The chain links TRBV30 to TRBJ1-1; no clear D gene. Between the trimmed V and J ends, which lost 0 bases and 5 bases, there was a span of 10 bases. This CDR3 spans 13 amino acids. From germline, CDR1 is GTSNPN and CDR2 SVGIG (reference sequence). The CDR3 spells CAWSVLIRTEAFF. In nucleotides, the CDR3 is TGTGCCTGGAGTGTGTTGATACGTACTGAAGCTTTCTTT.

The table lists this clonotype with a few counts. The chain combines TRBV11-2 with TRBJ2-1; TRBD2 matches at 8 bases. Germline CDR1 is SGHAT and CDR2 is FQNNGV. The V segment lost 0 bases and the J segment 4 bases; nucleotides outside the gene matches: 5. CDR3 length equals 16 residues. DNA of the CDR3: TGTGCCAGCAGCTTAGACTCTCGCGGGAGGTACAATGAGCAGTTCTTC. Protein sequence: CASSLDSRGRYNEQFF.

The chain combines TRBV25-1 with TRBJ2-6; D remains unclear. V was shortened by 3 bases and J by 4 bases, with 7 bases between the two germline ends. CDR1 and CDR2 from the germline V gene are MGHDK and SYGVNS. This CDR3 comprises 14 residues. The CDR3 DNA follows: TGTGCCAGCAGTGATCCCACCGGGGCCAACGTCCTGACTTTC. The encoded protein is CASSDPTGANVLTF.

This clonotype was picked up a small number of times. The rearrangement joins TRBV20-1 to TRBJ1-2, with D unclear. The germline CDR1 and CDR2 sequences are DFQATT and SNEGSKA (reference sequence). The CDR3 is made up of 11 amino acids. The germline V and J ends were trimmed by 4 bases and 2 bases, with 5 bases remaining between them. CDR3 nucleotide sequence: TGCAGTGCTATAGGAAACTATGGCTACACCTTC. This sequence encodes CSAIGNYGYTF.

This clonotype was counted between two and nine times. The chain uses TRBV21-1 and TRBJ2-3; TRBD2 is taken as the D call from the table, unchecked against the DNA. TRBV21-1 is labeled a pseudogene. This CDR3 comprises 15 residues. The CDR3 DNA reads TGTGCCAGCAGCAAAAGTCCAGGGAGCACAGATACGCAGTATTTT. Its protein product is CASSKSPGSTDTQYF.

The chain is built from TRBV28 and TRBJ1-1; possibly TRBD1 for D (5 bases). From germline, CDR1 is MDHEN and CDR2 SYDVKM. The V end was cut by 1 base, the J end by 4 bases, with 13 bases between. The CDR3 consists of 15 residues. The CDR3 sequence: CASSLFPQGVTEAFF. As DNA, the CDR3 is TGTGCCAGCAGTTTATTCCCGCAGGGTGTCACTGAAGCTTTCTTT.